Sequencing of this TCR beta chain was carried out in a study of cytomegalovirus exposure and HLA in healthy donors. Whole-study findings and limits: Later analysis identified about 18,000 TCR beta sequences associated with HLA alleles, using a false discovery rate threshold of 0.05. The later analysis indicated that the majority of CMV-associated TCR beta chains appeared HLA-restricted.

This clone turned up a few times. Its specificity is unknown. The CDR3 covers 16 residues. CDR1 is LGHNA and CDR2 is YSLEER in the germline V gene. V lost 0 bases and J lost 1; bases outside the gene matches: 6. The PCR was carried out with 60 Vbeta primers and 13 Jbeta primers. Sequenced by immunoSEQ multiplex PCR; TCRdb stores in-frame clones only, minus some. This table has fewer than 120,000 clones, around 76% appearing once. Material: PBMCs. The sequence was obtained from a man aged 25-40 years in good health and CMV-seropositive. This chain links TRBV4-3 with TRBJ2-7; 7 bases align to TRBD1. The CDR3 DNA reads TGCGCCAGCAGCCAAGAACCAGGGGGTTCGTCCTACGAGCAGTACTTC. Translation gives CASSQEPGGSSYEQYF.